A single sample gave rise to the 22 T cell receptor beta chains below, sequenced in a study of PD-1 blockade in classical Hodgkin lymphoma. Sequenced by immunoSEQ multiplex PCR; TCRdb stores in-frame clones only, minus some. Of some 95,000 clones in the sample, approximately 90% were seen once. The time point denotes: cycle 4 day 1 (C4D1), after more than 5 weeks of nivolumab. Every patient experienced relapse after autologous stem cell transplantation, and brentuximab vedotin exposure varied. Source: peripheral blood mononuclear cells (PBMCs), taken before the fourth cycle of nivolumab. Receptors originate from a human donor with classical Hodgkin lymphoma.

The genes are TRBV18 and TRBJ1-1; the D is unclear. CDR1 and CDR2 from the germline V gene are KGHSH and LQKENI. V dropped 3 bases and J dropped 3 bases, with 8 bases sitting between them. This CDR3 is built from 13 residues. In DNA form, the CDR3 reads TGTGCCAGCTCACCTGAACAGTACACTGAAGCTTTCTTT. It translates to CASSPEQYTEAFF.

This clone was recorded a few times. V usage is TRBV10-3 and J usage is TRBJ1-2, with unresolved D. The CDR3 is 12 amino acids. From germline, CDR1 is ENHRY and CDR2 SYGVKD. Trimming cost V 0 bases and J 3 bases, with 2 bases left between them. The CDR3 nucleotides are TGTGCCATCAGTGAGTCAGACTATGGCTACACCTTC. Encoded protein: CAISESDYGYTF.

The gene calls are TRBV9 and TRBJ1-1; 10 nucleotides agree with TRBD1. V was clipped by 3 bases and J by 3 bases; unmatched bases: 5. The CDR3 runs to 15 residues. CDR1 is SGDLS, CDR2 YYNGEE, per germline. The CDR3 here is CASSGWTGGDTEAFF. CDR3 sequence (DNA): TGTGCCAGCAGCGGTTGGACAGGGGGGGACACTGAAGCTTTCTTT.

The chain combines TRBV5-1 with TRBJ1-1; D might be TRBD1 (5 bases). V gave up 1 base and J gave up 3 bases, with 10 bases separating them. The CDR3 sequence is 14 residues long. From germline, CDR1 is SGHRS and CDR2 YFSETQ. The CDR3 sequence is CASSLFSGDTEAFF. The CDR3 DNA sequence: TGCGCCAGCAGCTTGTTTTCGGGGGACACTGAAGCTTTCTTT.

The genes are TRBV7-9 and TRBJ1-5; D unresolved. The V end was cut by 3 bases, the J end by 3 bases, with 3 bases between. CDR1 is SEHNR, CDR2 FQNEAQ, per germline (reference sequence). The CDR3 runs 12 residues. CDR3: CASSFLNQPQHF. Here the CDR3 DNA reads TGTGCCAGCAGCTTCCTCAATCAGCCCCAGCATTTT.

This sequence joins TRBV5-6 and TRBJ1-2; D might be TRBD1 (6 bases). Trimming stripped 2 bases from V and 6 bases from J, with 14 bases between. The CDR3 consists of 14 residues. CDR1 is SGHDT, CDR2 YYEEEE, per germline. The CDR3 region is CASSLPQGSDGYTF. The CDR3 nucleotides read TGTGCCAGCAGCTTACCACAGGGATCCGATGGCTACACCTTC.

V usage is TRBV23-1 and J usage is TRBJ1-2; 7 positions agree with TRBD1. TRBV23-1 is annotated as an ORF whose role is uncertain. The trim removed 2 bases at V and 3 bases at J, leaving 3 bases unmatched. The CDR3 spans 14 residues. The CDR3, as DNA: TGCGCCAGCAGTCAAGGCAGGGGGGACTATGGCTACACCTTC. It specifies CASSQGRGDYGYTF.

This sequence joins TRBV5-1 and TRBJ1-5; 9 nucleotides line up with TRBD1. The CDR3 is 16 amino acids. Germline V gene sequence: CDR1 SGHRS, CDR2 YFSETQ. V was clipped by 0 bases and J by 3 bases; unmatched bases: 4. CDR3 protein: CASSLGGTGSNQPQHF. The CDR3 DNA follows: TGCGCCAGCAGCTTGGGCGGGACAGGGTCCAATCAGCCCCAGCATTTT.

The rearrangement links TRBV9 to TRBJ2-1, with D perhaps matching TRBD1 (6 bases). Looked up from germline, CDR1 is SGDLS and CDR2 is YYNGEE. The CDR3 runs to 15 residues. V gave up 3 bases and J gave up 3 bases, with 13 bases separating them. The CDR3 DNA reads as TGTGCCAGCAGCGCTTTCCGGGACATCTACAATGAGCAGTTCTTC. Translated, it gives CASSAFRDIYNEQFF. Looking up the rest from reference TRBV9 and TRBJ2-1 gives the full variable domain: DSGVTQTPKHLITATGQRVTLRCSPRSGDLSVYWYQQSLDQGLQFLIQYYNGEERAKGNILERFSAQQFPDLHSELNLSSLELGDSALYFCASSAFRDIYNEQFFGPGTRLTVL.

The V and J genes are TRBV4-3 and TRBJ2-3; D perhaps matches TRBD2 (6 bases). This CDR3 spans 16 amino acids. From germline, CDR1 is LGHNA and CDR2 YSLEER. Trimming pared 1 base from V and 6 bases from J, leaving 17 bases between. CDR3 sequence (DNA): TGCGCCAGCAGCCAAGGACTAGTTACCGGTCTCGATACGCAGTATTTT. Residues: CASSQGLVTGLDTQYF.

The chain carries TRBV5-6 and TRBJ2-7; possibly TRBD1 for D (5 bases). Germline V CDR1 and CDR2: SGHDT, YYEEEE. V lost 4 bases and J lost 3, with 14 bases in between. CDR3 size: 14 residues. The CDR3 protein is CASSGDSRNYEQYF. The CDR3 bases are TGTGCCAGCAGCGGAGACAGTCGAAACTACGAGCAGTACTTC.

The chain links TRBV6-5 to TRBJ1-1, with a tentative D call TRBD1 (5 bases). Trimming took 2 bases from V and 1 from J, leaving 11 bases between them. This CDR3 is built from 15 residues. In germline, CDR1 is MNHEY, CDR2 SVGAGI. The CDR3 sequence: CASSYEAGWNTEAFF. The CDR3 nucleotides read TGTGCCAGCAGTTACGAGGCAGGGTGGAACACTGAAGCTTTCTTT.

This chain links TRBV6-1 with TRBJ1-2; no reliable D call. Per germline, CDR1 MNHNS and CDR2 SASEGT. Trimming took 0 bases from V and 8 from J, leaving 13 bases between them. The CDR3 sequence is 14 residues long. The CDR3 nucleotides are TGTGCCAGCAGTGAAGCGCTTCTGGGGAACGGCTACACCTTC. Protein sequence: CASSEALLGNGYTF.

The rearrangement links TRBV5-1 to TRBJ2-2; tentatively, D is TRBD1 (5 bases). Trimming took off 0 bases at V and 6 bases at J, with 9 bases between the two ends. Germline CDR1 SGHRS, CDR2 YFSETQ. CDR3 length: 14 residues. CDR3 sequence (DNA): TGCGCCAGCAGCTTGGATCCAGGGTCCGGGGAGCTGTTTTTT. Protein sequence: CASSLDPGSGELFF.

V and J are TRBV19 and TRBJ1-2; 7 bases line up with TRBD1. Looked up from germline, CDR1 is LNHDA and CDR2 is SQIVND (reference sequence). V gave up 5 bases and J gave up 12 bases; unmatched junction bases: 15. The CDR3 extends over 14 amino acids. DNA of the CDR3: TGTGCCAGTAGTCCCGACAGGGCCCTCATTTATCACACCTTC. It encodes CASSPDRALIYHTF.

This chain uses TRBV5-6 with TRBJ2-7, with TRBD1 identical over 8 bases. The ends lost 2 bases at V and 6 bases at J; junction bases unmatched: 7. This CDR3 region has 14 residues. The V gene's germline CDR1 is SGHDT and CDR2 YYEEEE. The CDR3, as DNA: TGTGCCAGCAGCTTCGGGACAGGTCCCCGCGAGCAGTACTTC. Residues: CASSFGTGPREQYF.

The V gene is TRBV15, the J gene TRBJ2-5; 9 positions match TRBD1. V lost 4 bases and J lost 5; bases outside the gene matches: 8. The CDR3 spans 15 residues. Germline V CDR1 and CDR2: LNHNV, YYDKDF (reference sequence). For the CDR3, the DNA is TGTGCCACCAGCACTCAGACAGGGGGGATGGAGACCCAGTACTTC. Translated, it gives CATSTQTGGMETQYF.

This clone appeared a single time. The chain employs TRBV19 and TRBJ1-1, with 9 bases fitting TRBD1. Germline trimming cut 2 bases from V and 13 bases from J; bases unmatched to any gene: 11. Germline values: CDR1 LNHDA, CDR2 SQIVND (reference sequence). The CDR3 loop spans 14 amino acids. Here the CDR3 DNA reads TGTGCCAGTAGTATAACAGGGGGCAGCGCTGAGGTTTTCTTT. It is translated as CASSITGGSAEVFF.

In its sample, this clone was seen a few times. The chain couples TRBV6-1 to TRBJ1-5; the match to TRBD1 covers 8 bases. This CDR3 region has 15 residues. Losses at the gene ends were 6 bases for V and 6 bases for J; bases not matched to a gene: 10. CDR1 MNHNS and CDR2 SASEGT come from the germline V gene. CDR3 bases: TGTGCCAGCAGACCCGACAGGGGTCGGCCTCAGCCCCAGCATTTT. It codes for CASRPDRGRPQPQHF.

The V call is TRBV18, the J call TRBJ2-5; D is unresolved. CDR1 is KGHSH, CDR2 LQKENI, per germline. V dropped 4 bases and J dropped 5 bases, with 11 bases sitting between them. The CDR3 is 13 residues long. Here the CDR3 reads CASSRLEGETQYF. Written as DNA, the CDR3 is TGTGCCAGCTCACGCTTGGAAGGGGAGACCCAGTACTTC.

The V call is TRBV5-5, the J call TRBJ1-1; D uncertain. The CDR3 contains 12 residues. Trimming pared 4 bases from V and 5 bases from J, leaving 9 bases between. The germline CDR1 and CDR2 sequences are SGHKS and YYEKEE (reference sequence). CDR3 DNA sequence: TGTGCCAGCAGCACCCTACAGACTGAAGCTTTCTTT. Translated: CASSTLQTEAFF.

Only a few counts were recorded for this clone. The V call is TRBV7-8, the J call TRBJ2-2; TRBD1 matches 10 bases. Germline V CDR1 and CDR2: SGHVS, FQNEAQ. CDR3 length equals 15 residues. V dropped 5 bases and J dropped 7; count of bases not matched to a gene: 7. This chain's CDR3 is CASSDRTGGGGELFF. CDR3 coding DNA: TGTGCCAGCAGCGACCGGACAGGGGGGGGCGGGGAGCTGTTTTTT.